A selection of T cell receptor beta chains follows, all from one sample in a study of blood T cell repertoires in COVID-19. The protocol was immunoSEQ multiplex PCR, while the TCRdb copy is restricted to in-frame clones and leaves out a portion. The data contain some 250,000 clones, approximately 90% of them seen just once; the ten biggest clones take up 8% to 10%. The sequenced sample consisted of PBMCs or T cells enriched from blood (not recorded which). The receptor source for this set is a man in his forties who had recovered from COVID-19. The CDR3 runs from the conserved cysteine through the conserved F or W. D genes are given only for firm matches. Where a row states a size, it is once, few, many or the class of an expanded clone; other rows omit it.

CASSSPTRLGTGELFF TGTGCCAGCAGTTCCCCGACTCGGCTCGGCACCGGGGAGCTGTTTTTT TRBJ2-2 NA NA TRBV28
CASSRGQGATEAFF TGCGCCAGCAGTAGGGGACAGGGGGCCACTGAAGCTTTCTTT TRBJ1-1 once TRBD1 TRBV10-2
CASSVRSGEQYF TGTGCCAGCAGCGTACGGTCGGGGGAGCAGTACTTC TRBJ2-7 NA NA TRBV9
CASSPGSYEQYF TGTGCCAGCAGCCCGGGGTCCTACGAGCAGTACTTC TRBJ2-7 NA NA TRBV2
CATSRGGGGLIEQFF TGTGCCACCAGCAGGGGCGGGGGGGGATTGATTGAGCAGTTCTTC TRBJ2-1 NA TRBD2 TRBV15
CASSLAGTEGNEQFF TGTGCCAGCAGCCTAGCCGGGACGGAGGGCAATGAGCAGTTCTTC TRBJ2-1 NA NA TRBV11-3
CAWSYPRDSNNSPLHF TGTGCCTGGAGTTACCCCCGGGACAGTAATAATTCACCCCTCCACTTT TRBJ1-6 NA TRBD1 TRBV30
CASSYSWQGVGTEAFF TGTGCCAGCAGTTACTCCTGGCAGGGGGTCGGAACTGAAGCTTTCTTT TRBJ1-1 NA TRBD1 TRBV6-5
CASSLVAGNNSPLHF TGTGCCAGCAGCTTAGTAGCAGGGAATAATTCACCCCTCCACTTT TRBJ1-6 once NA TRBV7-6
CATSIKKGQGNYEQYF TGTGCCACCAGTATAAAAAAAGGGCAGGGTAACTACGAGCAGTACTTC TRBJ2-7 once NA TRBV15
CAFSRQGRNTIYF TGTGCCTTTTCCCGGCAGGGAAGAAACACCATATATTTT TRBJ1-3 NA NA TRBV30
CASRSWASQETQYF TGTGCCAGCAGGAGCTGGGCTTCCCAAGAGACCCAGTACTTC TRBJ2-5 NA NA TRBV11-3
CASTKGGVLNTEAFF TGCGCCAGCACCAAAGGAGGGGTACTGAACACTGAAGCTTTCTTT TRBJ1-1 NA NA TRBV4-1
CASSVTYTGGYNEQFF TGTGCCAGCAGCGTCACCTATACGGGGGGGTACAATGAGCAGTTCTTC TRBJ2-1 NA TRBD2 TRBV9
CASSSGGVVMNTEAFF TGTGCCAGTAGTAGTGGAGGGGTCGTTATGAACACTGAAGCTTTCTTT TRBJ1-1 NA NA TRBV19
CASSSKRPTGAIQDTQYF TGTGCCAGCAGTTCAAAGAGACCGACAGGGGCTATACAAGATACGCAGTATTTT TRBJ2-3 NA TRBD1 TRBV28
CASSRTNTEAFF TGTGCCAGCAGTCGGACTAACACTGAAGCTTTCTTT TRBJ1-1 NA NA TRBV3-1/TRBV3-2
CASSQAGGTEAFF TGTGCCAGCAGCCAAGCGGGGGGCACTGAAGCTTTCTTT TRBJ1-1 NA NA TRBV3-1/TRBV3-2
CASSYHQETQYF TGTGCCAGCAGCTATCATCAAGAGACCCAGTACTTC TRBJ2-5 NA NA TRBV12-3/TRBV12-4
CASSLGDRGLPGATNEKLFF TGCGCCAGCAGCTTGGGGGACAGGGGCCTACCTGGCGCAACTAATGAAAAACTGTTTTTT TRBJ1-4 NA TRBD1 TRBV5-1
CSVEDEPRQGFYYGYTF TGCAGCGTTGAAGATGAACCCAGACAGGGATTTTACTATGGCTACACCTTC TRBJ1-2 NA TRBD1 TRBV29-1
CASSLPEGSGTIYGGYTF TGCGCCAGCAGCCTGCCCGAGGGTTCGGGCACCATATACGGTGGCTACACCTTC TRBJ1-2 NA NA TRBV4-1
CATSRDRGSNQPQHF TGTGCCACCAGCAGAGACAGGGGTAGCAATCAGCCCCAGCATTTT TRBJ1-5 NA NA TRBV15
CASSLGAARRTQYF TGTGCCAGCAGCTTAGGGGCTGCCCGGCGCACCCAGTACTTC TRBJ2-5 NA NA TRBV7-2
CASSRFNVLTF TGTGCCAGCAGCCGTTTTAACGTCCTGACTTTC TRBJ2-6 NA NA TRBV11-2
CASSVAWTGVVYNSPLHF TGTGCCAGCAGCGTGGCCTGGACAGGGGTTGTCTATAATTCACCCCTCCACTTT TRBJ1-6 NA TRBD1 TRBV5-8
CATSRDGSQPQHF TGTGCCACCAGCAGAGATGGGAGTCAGCCCCAGCATTTT TRBJ1-5 NA NA TRBV15
CASSSGQGNTGELFF TGTGCCAGCAGCTCGGGACAGGGTAACACCGGGGAGCTGTTTTTT TRBJ2-2 NA TRBD1 TRBV7-9
CASSPDRGYKGYTF TGTGCCAGTAGTCCAGACAGGGGATACAAAGGCTACACCTTC TRBJ1-2 NA TRBD1 TRBV19
CASRAGRETGELFF TGTGCCAGCAGAGCGGGAAGGGAAACCGGGGAGCTGTTTTTT TRBJ2-2 NA TRBD2 TRBV11-2
CASSYDGRVFDEQYF TGTGCCAGCAGTTACGACGGCAGGGTTTTTGACGAGCAGTACTTC TRBJ2-7 NA NA TRBV6-2/TRBV6-3
CASSTFRGEGPQHF TGTGCCAGCTCGACATTTCGAGGGGAGGGGCCCCAGCATTTT TRBJ1-5 NA NA TRBV18
CASSSGTGVSPLHF TGCGCCAGCAGCTCCGGGACAGGGGTGTCACCCCTCCACTTT TRBJ1-6 NA TRBD1 TRBV10-1
CASRPHSLDRENTEAFF TGTGCCAGCAGACCTCATAGTTTAGACAGGGAGAACACTGAAGCTTTCTTT TRBJ1-1 NA TRBD1 TRBV7-9
CASSLQVQNEKLFF TGTGCCAGCAGCCTACAGGTTCAAAATGAAAAACTGTTTTTT TRBJ1-4 NA NA TRBV7-9
CASSPGTPVMNTEAFF TGTGCCAGCAGCCCAGGGACTCCGGTCATGAACACTGAAGCTTTCTTT TRBJ1-1 NA NA TRBV3-1/TRBV3-2
CASSDRGRIGELFF TGTGCCAGTTCGGACAGGGGGCGCATCGGGGAGCTGTTTTTT TRBJ2-2 few TRBD1 TRBV19
CASSLRLAGFGGELFF TGTGCCAGCAGCTTACGCCTAGCGGGGTTTGGCGGGGAGCTGTTTTTT TRBJ2-2 NA TRBD2 TRBV11-3
CATSREAAGVPYEQYF TGTGCCACCAGCAGAGAGGCGGCAGGGGTCCCATACGAGCAGTACTTC TRBJ2-7 NA NA TRBV15
CASSLGQGEYF TGTGCCAGCAGCCTGGGGCAGGGGGAGTACTTC TRBJ2-7 NA TRBD1 TRBV5-4
CASSGIGTGSYNEQFF TGTGCCAGCAGCGGGATTGGGACAGGGAGTTACAATGAGCAGTTCTTC TRBJ2-1 NA TRBD1 TRBV11-2
CASSLAFGLAGQSSYNEQFF TGTGCCAGCAGCTTAGCTTTCGGACTAGCGGGTCAGAGCTCCTACAATGAGCAGTTCTTC TRBJ2-1 NA TRBD2 TRBV7-2
CASSFGGQGYGYTF TGTGCCAGCAGCTTCGGTGGACAGGGGTATGGCTACACCTTC TRBJ1-2 NA TRBD1 TRBV7-3
CAISEAGGPQVVAFF TGTGCCATCAGTGAGGCAGGGGGCCCTCAGGTAGTAGCTTTCTTT TRBJ1-1 NA TRBD1 TRBV10-3
CASSFLQETQYF TGTGCCAGCAGCTTCCTACAAGAGACCCAGTACTTC TRBJ2-5 few NA TRBV5-8
CASSLSGSNYGYTF TGTGCCAGCAGTTTGTCGGGTTCCAACTATGGCTACACCTTC TRBJ1-2 NA NA TRBV28
CASSTGQGAILYNEQFF TGTGCCAGTAGTACGGGACAGGGGGCAATTCTCTACAATGAGCAGTTCTTC TRBJ2-1 NA TRBD1 TRBV19
CASSAMTGGGYTF TGTGCCAGCAGTGCCATGACAGGGGGCGGCTACACCTTC TRBJ1-2 NA TRBD1 TRBV27
CASSGGRGAFF TGTGCCAGCAGCGGAGGCAGGGGGGCTTTCTTT TRBJ1-1 NA TRBD1 TRBV5-6
CSVGRVRGGSTGELFF TGCAGCGTTGGGAGGGTGCGGGGAGGGAGCACCGGGGAGCTGTTTTTT TRBJ2-2 NA TRBD2 TRBV29-1
CASKTSGSPDEQFF TGTGCCAGCAAGACTAGCGGGAGTCCGGATGAGCAGTTCTTC TRBJ2-1 NA TRBD2 TRBV28